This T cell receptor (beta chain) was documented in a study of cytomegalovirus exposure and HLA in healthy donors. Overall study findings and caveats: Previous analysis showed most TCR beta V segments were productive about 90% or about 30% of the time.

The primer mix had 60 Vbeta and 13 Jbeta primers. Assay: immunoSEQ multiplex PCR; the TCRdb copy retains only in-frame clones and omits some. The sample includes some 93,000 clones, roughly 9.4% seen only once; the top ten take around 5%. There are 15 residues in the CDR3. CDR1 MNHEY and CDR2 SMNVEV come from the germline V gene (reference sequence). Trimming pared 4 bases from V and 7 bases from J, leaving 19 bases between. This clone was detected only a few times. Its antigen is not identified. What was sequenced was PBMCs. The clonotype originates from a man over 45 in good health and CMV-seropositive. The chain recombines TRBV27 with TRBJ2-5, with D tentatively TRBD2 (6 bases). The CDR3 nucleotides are TGTGCCAGCAGTTCGACGGATCTCCCCGGGGGGACCCAGTACTTC. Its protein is CASSSTDLPGGTQYF.